This T cell receptor beta chain is drawn from a study of regulatory T cells in long-lasting Graves disease. The authors built TCR beta libraries using iRepertoire HTBI primers and Arm-PCR of CDR3 regions. TCRdb reanalysed the multiplex PCR reads using MiXCR and keeps one entry per CDR3 protein. The top ten clones hold roughly 25% of a sample with about 530,000 distinct CDR3 sequences, 15% to 20% of them seen once. There are many counts of this clonotype. The time point: newly diagnosed GD, antithyroid drugs for less than 3 months. From PBMCs, RNA was extracted and then used to make the TCR library. Each patient gave approximately 9.2 milliliters of EDTA-anticoagulated peripheral blood. CDR3 length equals 14 residues. V lost 2 bases and J lost 4, with 11 bases in between. CDR1 and CDR2 (germline): SNHLY, FYNNEI. Separately, the same data were catalogued under a study of T cells in Graves' hyperthyroidism and ophthalmopathy.

V gene TRBV2 combines with J gene TRBJ1-1; D is undetermined. The starting material was peripheral blood mononuclear cells (PBMCs), obtained at new diagnosis, from a patient treated with antithyroid drugs. The clonotype was recovered from a woman aged 35-60 years with Graves disease. The chain's CDR3 is CASSETSMTTEAFF. Here the CDR3 DNA reads TGTGCCAGCAGTGAAACGAGTATGACCACTGAAGCTTTCTTT.